The present TCR beta chain was sequenced within a study of cytomegalovirus exposure and HLA in healthy donors. Study-wide results and limits: In vitro assays verified that three CMV-associated chains recognized CMV antigens specifically. The study recorded fewer than 200 TCR beta chains that were cytomegalovirus-associated.

About this clone itself: The antigen is undetermined.

Data came from immunoSEQ multiplex PCR; TCRdb stores just in-frame clones and leaves some out. Of about 110,000 clones listed, about 85% are singletons. The receptor comes from a woman aged 18-29 years in good health and CMV-seronegative. The sequenced material came from PBMCs.

In DNA, the CDR3 is TGCAGCGTCACGGGACTCCCGAGACCAGATACGCAGTATTTT. Translation gives CSVTGLPRPDTQYF. The chain employs TRBV29-1 and TRBJ2-3; D is perhaps TRBD2 (6 bases). Trimming took 6 bases from V and 4 from J, leaving 17 bases between them. Germline values: CDR1 SQVTM, CDR2 ANQGSEA. The CDR3 has 14 residues.